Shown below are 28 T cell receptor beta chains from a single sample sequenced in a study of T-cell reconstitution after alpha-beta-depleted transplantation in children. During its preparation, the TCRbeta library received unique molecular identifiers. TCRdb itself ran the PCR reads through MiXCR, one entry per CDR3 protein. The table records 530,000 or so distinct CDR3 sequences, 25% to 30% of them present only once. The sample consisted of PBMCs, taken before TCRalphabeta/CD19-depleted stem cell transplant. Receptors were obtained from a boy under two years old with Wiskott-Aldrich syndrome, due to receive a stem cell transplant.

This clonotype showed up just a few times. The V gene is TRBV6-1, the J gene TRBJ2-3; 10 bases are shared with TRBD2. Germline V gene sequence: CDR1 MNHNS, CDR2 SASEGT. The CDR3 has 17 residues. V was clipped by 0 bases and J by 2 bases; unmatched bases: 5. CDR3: CASSEAGLAGVTDTQYF. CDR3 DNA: TGTGCCAGCAGTGAAGCTGGCCTAGCGGGGGTCACAGATACGCAGTATTTT.

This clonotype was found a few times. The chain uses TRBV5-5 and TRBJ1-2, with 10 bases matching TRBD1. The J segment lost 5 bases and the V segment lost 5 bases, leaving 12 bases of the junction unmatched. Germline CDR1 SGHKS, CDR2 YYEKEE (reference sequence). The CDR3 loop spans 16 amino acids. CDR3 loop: CASSRLGQGDRYGYTF. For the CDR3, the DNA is TGTGCCAGCAGTAGACTAGGACAGGGGGATAGATATGGCTACACCTTC.

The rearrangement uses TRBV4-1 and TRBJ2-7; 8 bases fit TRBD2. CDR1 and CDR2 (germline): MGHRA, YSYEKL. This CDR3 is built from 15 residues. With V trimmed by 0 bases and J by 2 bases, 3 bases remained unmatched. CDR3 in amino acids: CASSQEGLAAYEQYF. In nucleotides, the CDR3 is TGCGCCAGCAGCCAAGAAGGACTAGCAGCCTACGAGCAGTACTTC.

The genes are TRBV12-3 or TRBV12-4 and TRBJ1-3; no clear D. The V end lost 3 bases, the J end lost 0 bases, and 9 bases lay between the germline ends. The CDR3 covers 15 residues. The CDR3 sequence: CASSLFWGSGNTIYF. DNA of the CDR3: TGTGCCAGCAGTTTGTTTTGGGGCTCTGGAAACACCATATATTTT.

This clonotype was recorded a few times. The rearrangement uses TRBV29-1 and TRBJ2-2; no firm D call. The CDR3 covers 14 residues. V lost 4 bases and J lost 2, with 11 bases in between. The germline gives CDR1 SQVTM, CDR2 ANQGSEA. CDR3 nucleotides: TGCAGCGTTGCCGTGGCAGCTAACACCGGGGAGCTGTTTTTT. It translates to CSVAVAANTGELFF.

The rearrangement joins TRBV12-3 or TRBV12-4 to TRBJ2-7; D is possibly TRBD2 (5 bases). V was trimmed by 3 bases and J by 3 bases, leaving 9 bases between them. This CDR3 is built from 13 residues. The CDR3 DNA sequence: TGTGCCAGCAGTTTTCAAGCGGACTACGAGCAGTACTTC. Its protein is CASSFQADYEQYF.

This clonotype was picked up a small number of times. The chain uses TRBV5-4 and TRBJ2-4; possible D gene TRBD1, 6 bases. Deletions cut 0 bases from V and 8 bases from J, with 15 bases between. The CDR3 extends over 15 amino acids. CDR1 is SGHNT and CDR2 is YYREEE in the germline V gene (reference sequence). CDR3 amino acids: CASSLVGGRGDIQYF. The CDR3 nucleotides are TGTGCCAGCAGCTTGGTAGGGGGAAGAGGAGACATTCAGTACTTC.

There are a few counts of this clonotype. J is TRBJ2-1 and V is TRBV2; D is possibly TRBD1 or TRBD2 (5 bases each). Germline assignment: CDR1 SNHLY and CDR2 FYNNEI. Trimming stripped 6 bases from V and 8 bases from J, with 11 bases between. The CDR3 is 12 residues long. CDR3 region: CASRVGVDEQFF. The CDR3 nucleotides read TGTGCCAGCAGAGTGGGGGTTGATGAGCAGTTCTTC.

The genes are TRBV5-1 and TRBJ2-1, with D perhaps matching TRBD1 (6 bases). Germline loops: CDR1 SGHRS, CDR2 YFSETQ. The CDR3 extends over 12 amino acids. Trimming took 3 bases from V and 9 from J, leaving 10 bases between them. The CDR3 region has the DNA TGCGCCAGCAGCTCAGGGGAAAGTGAGCAGTTCTTC. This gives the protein CASSSGESEQFF.

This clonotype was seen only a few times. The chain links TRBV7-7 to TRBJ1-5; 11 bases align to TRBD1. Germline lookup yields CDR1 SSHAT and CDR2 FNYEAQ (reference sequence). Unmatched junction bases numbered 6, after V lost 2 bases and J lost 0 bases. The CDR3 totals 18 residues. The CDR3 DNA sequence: TGTGCCAGCAGCTTACCAGGACAGGGGGCTTCTAGCAATCAGCCCCAGCATTTT. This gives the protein CASSLPGQGASSNQPQHF.

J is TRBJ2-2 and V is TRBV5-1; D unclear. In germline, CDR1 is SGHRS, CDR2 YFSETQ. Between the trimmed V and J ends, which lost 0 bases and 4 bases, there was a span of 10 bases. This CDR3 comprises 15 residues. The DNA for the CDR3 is TGCGCCAGCAGCTTGGACGAAGCGAGCACCGGGGAGCTGTTTTTT. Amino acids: CASSLDEASTGELFF.

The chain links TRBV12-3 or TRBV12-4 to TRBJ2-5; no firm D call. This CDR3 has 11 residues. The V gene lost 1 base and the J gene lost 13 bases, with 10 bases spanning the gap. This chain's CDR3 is CASSLEVHRYF. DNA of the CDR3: TGTGCCAGCAGTTTAGAGGTCCATCGGTACTTC.

The CDR3 DNA reads TGCGCCAGCAGCTTGGGCGGGGCCCTCACCGGGGAGCTGTTTTTT. Amino acid sequence: CASSLGGALTGELFF. This rearrangement joins TRBV5-1 to TRBJ2-2, with D perhaps matching TRBD2 (6 bases). The CDR3 runs to 15 residues. Germline V gene data show CDR1 as SGHRS and CDR2 as YFSETQ. Trimming took 0 bases from V and 4 from J, leaving 10 bases between them.

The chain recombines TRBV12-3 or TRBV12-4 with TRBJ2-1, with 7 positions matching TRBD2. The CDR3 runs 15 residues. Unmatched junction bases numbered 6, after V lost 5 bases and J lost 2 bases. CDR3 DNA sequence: TGTGCCAGCAGTCTTCGGGGGGAAACCTACAATGAGCAGTTCTTC. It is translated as CASSLRGETYNEQFF.

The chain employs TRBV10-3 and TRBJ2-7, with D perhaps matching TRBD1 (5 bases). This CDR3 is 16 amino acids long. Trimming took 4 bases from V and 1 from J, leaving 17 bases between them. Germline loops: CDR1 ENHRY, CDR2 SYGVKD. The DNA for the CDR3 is TGTGCCATCAGTGCTGTGCGTCCAGGGCCTTCCTACGAGCAGTACTTC. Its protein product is CAISAVRPGPSYEQYF.

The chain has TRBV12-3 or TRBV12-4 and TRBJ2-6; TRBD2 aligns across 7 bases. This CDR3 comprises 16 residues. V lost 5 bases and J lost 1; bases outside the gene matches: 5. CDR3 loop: CASSVSGKSGANVLTF. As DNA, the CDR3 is TGTGCCAGCAGTGTCAGCGGGAAATCTGGGGCCAACGTCCTGACTTTC.

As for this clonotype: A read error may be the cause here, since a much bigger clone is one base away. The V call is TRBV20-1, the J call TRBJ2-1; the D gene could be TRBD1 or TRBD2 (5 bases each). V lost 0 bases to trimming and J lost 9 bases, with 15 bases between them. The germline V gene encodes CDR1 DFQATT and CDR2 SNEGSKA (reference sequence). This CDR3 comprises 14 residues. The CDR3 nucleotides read TGCAGTGCTAGAGATCGGAGGTTTGGGACTGAGCAGTTCTTC. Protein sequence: CSARDRRFGTEQFF.

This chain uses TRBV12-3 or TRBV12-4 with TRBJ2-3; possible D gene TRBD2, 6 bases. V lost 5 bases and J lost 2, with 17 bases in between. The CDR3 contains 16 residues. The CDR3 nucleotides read TGTGCCAGCAGTGCCCGGACTATTTCTGTCACAGATACGCAGTATTTT. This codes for CASSARTISVTDTQYF.

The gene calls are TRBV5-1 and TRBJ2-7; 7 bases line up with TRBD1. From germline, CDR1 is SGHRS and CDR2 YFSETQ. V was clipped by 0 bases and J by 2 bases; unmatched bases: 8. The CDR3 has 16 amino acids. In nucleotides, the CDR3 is TGCGCCAGCAGCTTGGACCACCCGGGACAGCCCTACGAGCAGTACTTC. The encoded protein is CASSLDHPGQPYEQYF.

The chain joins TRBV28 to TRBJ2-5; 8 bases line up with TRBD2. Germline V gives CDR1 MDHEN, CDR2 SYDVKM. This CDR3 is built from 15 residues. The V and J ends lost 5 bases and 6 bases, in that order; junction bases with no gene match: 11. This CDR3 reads CASSLPGLGEQTQYF. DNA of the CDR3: TGTGCCAGCAGTCTACCGGGACTAGGAGAACAGACCCAGTACTTC. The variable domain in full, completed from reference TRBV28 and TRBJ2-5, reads DVKVTQSSRYLVKRTGEKVFLECVQDMDHENMFWYRQDPGLGLRLIYFSYDVKMKEKGDIPEGYSVSREKKERFSLILESASTNQTSMYLCASSLPGLGEQTQYFGPGTRLLVL.

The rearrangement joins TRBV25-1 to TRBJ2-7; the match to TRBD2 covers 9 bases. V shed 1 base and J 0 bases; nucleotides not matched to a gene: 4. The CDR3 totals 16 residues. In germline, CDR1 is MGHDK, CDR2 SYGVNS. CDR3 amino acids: CASSELGGRASYEQYF. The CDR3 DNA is TGTGCCAGCAGTGAATTAGGCGGGAGGGCCTCCTACGAGCAGTACTTC.

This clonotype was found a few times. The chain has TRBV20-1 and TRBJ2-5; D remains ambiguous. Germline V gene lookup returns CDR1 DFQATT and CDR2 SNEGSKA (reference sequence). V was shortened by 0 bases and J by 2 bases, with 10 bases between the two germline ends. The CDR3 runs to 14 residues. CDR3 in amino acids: CSARDVSRQETQYF. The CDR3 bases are TGCAGTGCTAGAGATGTGTCCAGACAAGAGACCCAGTACTTC.

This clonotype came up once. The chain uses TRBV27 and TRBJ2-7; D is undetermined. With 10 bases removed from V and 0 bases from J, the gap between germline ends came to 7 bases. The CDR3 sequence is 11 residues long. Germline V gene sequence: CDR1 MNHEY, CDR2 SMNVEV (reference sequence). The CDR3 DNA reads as TGTGCCACCCCGAGCTCCTACGAGCAGTACTTC. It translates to CATPSSYEQYF.

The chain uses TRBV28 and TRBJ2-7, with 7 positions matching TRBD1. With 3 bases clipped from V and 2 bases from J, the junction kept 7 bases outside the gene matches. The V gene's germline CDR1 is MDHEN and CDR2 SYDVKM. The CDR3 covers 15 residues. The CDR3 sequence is CASSLPQGLPYEQYF. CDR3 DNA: TGTGCCAGCAGTTTGCCACAGGGGCTCCCCTACGAGCAGTACTTC.

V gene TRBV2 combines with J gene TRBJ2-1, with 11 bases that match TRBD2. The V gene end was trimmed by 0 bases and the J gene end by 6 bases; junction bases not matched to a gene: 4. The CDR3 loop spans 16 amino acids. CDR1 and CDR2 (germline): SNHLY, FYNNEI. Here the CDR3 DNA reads TGTGCCAGCAGTGAAGCGCAACTAGCGGGAGTCAATGAGCAGTTCTTC. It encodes CASSEAQLAGVNEQFF. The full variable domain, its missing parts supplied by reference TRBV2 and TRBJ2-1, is EPEVTQTPSHQVTQMGQEVILRCVPISNHLYFYWYRQILGQKVEFLVSFYNNEISEKSEIFDDQFSVERPDGSNFTLKIRSTKLEDSAMYFCASSEAQLAGVNEQFFGPGTRLTVL.

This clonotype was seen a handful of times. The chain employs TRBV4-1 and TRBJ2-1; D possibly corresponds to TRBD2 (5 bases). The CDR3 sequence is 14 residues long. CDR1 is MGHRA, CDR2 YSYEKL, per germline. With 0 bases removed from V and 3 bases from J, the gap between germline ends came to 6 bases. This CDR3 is CASSQEDFYNEQFF. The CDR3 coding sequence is TGCGCCAGCAGCCAAGAGGACTTCTACAATGAGCAGTTCTTC.

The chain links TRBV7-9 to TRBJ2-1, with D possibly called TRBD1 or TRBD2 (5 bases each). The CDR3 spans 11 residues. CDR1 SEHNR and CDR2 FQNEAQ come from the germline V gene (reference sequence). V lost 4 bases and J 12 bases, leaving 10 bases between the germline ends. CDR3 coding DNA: TGTGCCAGCAGCTCCGGGACGTCGCAGTTCTTC. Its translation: CASSSGTSQFF.

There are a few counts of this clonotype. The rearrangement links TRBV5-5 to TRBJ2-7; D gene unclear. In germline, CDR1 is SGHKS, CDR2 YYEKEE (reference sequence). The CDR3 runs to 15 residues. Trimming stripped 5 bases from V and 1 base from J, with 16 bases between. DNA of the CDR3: TGTGCCAGCAGTCCAACAACTGGGTTATCCTACGAGCAGTACTTC. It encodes CASSPTTGLSYEQYF.